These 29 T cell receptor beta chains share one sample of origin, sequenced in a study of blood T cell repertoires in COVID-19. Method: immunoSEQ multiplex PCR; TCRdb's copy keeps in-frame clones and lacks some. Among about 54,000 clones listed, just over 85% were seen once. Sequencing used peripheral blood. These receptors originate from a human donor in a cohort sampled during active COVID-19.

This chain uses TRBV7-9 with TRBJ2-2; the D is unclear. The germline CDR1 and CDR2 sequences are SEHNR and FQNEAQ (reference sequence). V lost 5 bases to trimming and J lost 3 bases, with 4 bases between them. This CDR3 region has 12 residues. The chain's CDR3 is CASSPDTGELFF. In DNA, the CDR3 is TGTGCCAGCAGCCCAGACACCGGGGAGCTGTTTTTT.

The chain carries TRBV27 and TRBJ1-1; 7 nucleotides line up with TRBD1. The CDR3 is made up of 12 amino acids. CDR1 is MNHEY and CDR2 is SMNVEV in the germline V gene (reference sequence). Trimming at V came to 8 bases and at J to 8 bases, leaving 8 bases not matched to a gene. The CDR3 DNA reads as TGTGCCAGCCGGGACAGTACGGTAGAAGCTTTCTTT. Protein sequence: CASRDSTVEAFF.

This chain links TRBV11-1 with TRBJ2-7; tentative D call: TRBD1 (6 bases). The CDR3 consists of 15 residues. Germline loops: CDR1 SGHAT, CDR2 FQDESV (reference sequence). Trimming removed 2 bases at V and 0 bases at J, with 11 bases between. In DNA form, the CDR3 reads TGTGCCAGCAGCTTAACAGGGAGCATCTCCTACGAGCAGTACTTC. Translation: CASSLTGSISYEQYF.

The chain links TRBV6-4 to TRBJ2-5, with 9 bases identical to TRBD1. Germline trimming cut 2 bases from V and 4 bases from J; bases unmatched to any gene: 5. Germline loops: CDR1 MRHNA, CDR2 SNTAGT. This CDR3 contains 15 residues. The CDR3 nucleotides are TGTGCCAGCAGTGACCCGGGACAGGGAGCAGAGACCCAGTACTTC. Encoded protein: CASSDPGQGAETQYF.

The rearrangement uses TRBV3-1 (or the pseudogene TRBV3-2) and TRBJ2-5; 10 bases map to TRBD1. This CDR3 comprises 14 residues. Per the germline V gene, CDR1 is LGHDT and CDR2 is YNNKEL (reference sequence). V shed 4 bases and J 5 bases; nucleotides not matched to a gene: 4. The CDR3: CASSRDRGQETQYF. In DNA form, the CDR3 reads TGTGCCAGCAGCCGAGACAGGGGGCAGGAGACCCAGTACTTC.

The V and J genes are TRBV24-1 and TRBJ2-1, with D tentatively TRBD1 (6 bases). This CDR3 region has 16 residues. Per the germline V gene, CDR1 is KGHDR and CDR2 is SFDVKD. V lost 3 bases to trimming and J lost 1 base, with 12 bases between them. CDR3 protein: CATSDLQGESYNEQFF. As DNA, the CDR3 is TGTGCCACCAGTGATCTACAGGGAGAGTCCTACAATGAGCAGTTCTTC.

The CDR3 coding sequence is TGCGCCAGCAGCTTGGTCGGGGACTATGGCTACACCTTC. Protein sequence: CASSLVGDYGYTF. This chain uses TRBV5-1 with TRBJ1-2; D unresolved. This CDR3 is built from 13 residues. With 0 bases removed from V and 3 bases from J, the gap between germline ends came to 6 bases. Germline CDR1 and CDR2: SGHRS and YFSETQ.

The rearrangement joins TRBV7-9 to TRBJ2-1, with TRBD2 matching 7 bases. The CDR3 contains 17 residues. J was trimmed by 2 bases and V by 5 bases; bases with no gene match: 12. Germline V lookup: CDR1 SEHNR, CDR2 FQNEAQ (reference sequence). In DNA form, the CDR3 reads TGTGCCAGCAGCACTAAAGCGAGACTAGCTCCCTACAATGAGCAGTTCTTC. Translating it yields CASSTKARLAPYNEQFF.

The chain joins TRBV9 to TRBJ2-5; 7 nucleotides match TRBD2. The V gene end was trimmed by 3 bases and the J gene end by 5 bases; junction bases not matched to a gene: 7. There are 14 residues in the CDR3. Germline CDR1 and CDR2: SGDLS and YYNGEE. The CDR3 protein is CASSGGGPWETQYF. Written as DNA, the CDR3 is TGTGCCAGCAGCGGCGGGGGACCATGGGAGACCCAGTACTTC.

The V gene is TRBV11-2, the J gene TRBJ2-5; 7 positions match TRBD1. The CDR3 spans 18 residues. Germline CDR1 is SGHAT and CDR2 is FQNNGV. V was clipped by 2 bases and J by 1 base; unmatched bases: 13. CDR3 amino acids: CASSLRKQGTEGQETQYF. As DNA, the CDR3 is TGTGCCAGCAGCTTAAGAAAGCAGGGGACAGAGGGCCAAGAGACCCAGTACTTC.

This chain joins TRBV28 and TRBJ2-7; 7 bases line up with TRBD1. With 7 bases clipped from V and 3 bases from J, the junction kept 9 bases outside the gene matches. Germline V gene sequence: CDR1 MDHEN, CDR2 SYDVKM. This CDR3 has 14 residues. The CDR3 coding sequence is TGTGCCAGCACCCCCGGGACAGCCTTCTACGAGCAGTACTTC. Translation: CASTPGTAFYEQYF. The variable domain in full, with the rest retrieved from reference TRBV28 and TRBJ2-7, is DVKVTQSSRYLVKRTGEKVFLECVQDMDHENMFWYRQDPGLGLRLIYFSYDVKMKEKGDIPEGYSVSREKKERFSLILESASTNQTSMYLCASTPGTAFYEQYFGPGTRLTVT.

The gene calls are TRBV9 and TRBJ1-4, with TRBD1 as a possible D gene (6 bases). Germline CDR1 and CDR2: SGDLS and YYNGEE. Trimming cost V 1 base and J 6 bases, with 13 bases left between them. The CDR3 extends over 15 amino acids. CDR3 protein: CASSVSWGRDEKLFF. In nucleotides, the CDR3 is TGTGCCAGCAGCGTAAGTTGGGGGCGTGATGAAAAACTGTTTTTT.

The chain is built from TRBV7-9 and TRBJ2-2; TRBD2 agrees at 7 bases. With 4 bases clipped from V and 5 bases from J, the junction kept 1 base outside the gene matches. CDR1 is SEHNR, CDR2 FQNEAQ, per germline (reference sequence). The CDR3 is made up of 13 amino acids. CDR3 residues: CASSWRGTGELFF. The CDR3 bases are TGTGCCAGCAGCTGGCGGGGGACCGGGGAGCTGTTTTTT.

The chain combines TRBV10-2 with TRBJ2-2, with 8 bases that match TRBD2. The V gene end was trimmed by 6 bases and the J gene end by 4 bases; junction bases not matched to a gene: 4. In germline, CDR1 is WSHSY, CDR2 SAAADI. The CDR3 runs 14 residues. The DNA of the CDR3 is TGCGCCAGCAGGTTAGCGGGGCTCACCGGGGAGCTGTTTTTT. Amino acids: CASRLAGLTGELFF.

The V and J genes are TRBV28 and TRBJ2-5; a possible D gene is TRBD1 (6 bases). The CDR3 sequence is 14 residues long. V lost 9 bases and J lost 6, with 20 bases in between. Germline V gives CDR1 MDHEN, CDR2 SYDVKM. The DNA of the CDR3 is TGTGCCAGTCGGGACACTCACAGGCTCAAGACCCAGTACTTC. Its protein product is CASRDTHRLKTQYF. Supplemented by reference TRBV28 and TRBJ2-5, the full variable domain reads DVKVTQSSRYLVKRTGEKVFLECVQDMDHENMFWYRQDPGLGLRLIYFSYDVKMKEKGDIPEGYSVSREKKERFSLILESASTNQTSMYLCASRDTHRLKTQYFGPGTRLLVL.

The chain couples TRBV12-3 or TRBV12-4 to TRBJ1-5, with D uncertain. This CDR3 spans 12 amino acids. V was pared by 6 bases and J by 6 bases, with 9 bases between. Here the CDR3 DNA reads TGTGCCAGCAGCTCCGACACTCAGCCCCAGCATTTT. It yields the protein CASSSDTQPQHF.

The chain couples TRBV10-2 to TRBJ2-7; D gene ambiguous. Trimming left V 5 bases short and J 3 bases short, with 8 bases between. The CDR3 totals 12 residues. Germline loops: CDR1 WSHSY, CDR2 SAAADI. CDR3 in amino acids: CASSPRRYEQYF. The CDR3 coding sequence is TGCGCCAGCAGTCCCAGGCGCTACGAGCAGTACTTC.

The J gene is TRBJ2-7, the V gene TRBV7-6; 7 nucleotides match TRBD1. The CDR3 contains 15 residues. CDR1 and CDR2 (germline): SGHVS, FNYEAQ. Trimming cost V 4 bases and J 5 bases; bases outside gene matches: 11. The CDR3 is CASSSHLRQGDEQYF. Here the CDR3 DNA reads TGTGCCAGCAGCTCACATTTGAGACAGGGCGACGAGCAGTACTTC.

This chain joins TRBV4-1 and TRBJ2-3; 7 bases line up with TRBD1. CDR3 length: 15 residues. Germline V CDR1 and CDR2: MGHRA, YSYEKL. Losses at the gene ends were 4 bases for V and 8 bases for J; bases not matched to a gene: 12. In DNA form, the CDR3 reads TGCGCCAGCAGCCTAGTTACAGGGGACACTTTTACGCAGTATTTT. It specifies CASSLVTGDTFTQYF.

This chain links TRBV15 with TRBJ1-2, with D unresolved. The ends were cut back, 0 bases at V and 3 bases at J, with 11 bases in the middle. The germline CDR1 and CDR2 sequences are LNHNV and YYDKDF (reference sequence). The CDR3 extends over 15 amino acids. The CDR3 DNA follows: TGTGCCACCAGCAGAGATAGCTTTAGTGACTATGGCTACACCTTC. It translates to CATSRDSFSDYGYTF.

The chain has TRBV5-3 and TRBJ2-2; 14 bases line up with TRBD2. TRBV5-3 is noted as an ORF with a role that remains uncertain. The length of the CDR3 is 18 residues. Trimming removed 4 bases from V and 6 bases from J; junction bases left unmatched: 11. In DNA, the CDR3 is TGTGCCAGAAGCAGGAGGGGACTAGCGGGAGTTCTCCCCGGGGAGCTGTTTTTT. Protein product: CARSRRGLAGVLPGELFF.

The CDR3 DNA sequence: TGCAGCGTGGGACAGGGGGCCTACGAGCAGTACTTC. This translates into CSVGQGAYEQYF. V gene TRBV29-1 combines with J gene TRBJ2-7, with 11 bases identical to TRBD1. Germline lookup yields CDR1 SQVTM and CDR2 ANQGSEA. V shed 6 bases and J 2 bases; nucleotides not matched to a gene: 0. CDR3 length: 12 residues.

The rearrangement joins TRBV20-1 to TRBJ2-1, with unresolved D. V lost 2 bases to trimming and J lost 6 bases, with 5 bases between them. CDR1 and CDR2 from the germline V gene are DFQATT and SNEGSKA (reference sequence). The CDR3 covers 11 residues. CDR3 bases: TGCAGTGCTAGACGCGGCAATGAGCAGTTCTTC. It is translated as CSARRGNEQFF.

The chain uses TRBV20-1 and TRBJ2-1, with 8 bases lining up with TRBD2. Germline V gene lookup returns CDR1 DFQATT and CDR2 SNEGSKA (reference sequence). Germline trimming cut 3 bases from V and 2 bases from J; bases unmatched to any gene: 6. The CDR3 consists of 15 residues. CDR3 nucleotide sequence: TGCAGTGCTAGTCAACTAGCGGAGACCTACAATGAGCAGTTCTTC. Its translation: CSASQLAETYNEQFF.

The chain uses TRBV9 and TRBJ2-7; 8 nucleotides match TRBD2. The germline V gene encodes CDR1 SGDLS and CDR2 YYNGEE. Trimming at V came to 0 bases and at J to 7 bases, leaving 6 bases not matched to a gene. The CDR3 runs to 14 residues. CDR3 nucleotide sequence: TGTGCCAGCAGCGTAGGGCTAGCGGGCCTGGAGCAGTACTTC. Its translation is CASSVGLAGLEQYF.

CDR3 bases: TGCGCCAGCAGCTTGGAAGCGGGGGTGTCCTACAATGAGCAGTTCTTC. It is translated as CASSLEAGVSYNEQFF. The rearrangement uses TRBV5-1 and TRBJ2-1; 8 nucleotides agree with TRBD2. Germline-derived CDR1 and CDR2 are SGHRS and YFSETQ. V shed 0 bases and J 1 base; nucleotides not matched to a gene: 3. The CDR3 sequence is 16 residues long.

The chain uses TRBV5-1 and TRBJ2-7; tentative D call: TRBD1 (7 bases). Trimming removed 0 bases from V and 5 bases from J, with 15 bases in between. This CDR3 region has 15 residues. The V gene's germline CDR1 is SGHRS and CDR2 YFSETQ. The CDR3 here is CASSLESGGGNEQYF. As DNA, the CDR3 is TGCGCCAGCAGCTTGGAATCTGGAGGGGGCAACGAGCAGTACTTC.

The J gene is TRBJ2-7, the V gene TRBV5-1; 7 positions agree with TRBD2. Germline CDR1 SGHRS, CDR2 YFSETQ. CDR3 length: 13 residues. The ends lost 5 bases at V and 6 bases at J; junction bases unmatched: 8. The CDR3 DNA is TGCGCCAGCAGGCCCATGGGGGGGGGCGAGCAGTACTTC. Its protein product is CASRPMGGGEQYF.

In DNA, the CDR3 is TGTGCCACCAGCAGAGTGCTAGTTTCCTACAATGAGCAGTTCTTC. It yields the protein CATSRVLVSYNEQFF. The rearrangement uses TRBV15 and TRBJ2-1, with D unclear. The ends were cut back, 1 base at V and 1 base at J, with 8 bases in the middle. CDR1 LNHNV and CDR2 YYDKDF come from the germline V gene (reference sequence). The CDR3 consists of 15 residues. Filled out from reference TRBV15 and TRBJ2-1, the complete variable domain reads DAMVIQNPRYQVTQFGKPVTLSCSQTLNHNVMYWYQQKSSQAPKLLFHYYDKDFNNEADTPDNFQSRRPNTSFCFLDIRSPGLGDTAMYLCATSRVLVSYNEQFFGPGTRLTVL.